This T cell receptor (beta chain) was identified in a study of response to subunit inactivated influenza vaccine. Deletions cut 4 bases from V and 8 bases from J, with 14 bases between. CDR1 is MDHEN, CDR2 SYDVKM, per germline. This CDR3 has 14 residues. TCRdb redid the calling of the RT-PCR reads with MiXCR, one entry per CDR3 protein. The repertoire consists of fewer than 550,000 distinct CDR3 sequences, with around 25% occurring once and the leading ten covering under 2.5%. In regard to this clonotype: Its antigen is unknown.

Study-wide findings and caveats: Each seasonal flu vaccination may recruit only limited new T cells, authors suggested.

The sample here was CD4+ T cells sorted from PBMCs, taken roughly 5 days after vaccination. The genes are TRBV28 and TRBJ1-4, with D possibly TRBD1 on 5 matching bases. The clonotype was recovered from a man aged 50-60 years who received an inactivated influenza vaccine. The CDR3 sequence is CASSSYRKGEKLFF. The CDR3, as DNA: TGTGCCAGCAGTTCCTACAGGAAGGGGGAAAAACTGTTTTTT.